This T cell receptor beta chain came from a study of T cell responses to AZD1222 COVID-19 vaccine. Study results and caveats: Vaccine-associated CD4 TCRs ranged over spike, dominating at 160-218 and 743-854. Mostly white British, mostly female donors; authors suggested clonal diversity may be underestimated.

The germline V and J ends were trimmed by 6 bases and 2 bases, with 13 bases remaining between them. The CDR3 consists of 14 residues. Germline CDR1 is MDHEN and CDR2 is SYDVKM. With regard to this clone: The antigen is unknown.

Measured with immunoSEQ multiplex PCR; TCRdb has only the in-frame clones, and not every one. Seen here are 150,000 or so clones, approximately 92% observed once, and the top ten hold 2.3%. The receptor was isolated from an adult in good health. The V call is TRBV28, the J call TRBJ1-2; D is ambiguous. The source was peripheral blood, collected on day 0 of AZD1222 vaccination. The chain's CDR3 is CASRTGSENYGYTF. The CDR3 DNA reads TGTGCCAGCAGAACGGGATCAGAAAACTATGGCTACACCTTC.